This T cell receptor (beta chain) was captured in a study of blood T cell repertoires in COVID-19. The wider study: Some COVID-19 samples were acute and others convalescent; all came from the United States, Italy and Spain. T cells, B-cell-depleted T cells, or PBMCs supplied cDNA or gDNA.

Original processing notes: Scientists estimated how many nucleated cells there were by amplifying reference gene primers. Method: immunoSEQ multiplex PCR; TCRdb's copy keeps in-frame clones and lacks some. V, J and clone size are those of that table, while D and trimming were read from the DNA. The table records around 170,000 clones, 80% to 90% of them present only once. V was shortened by 1 base and J by 2 bases, with 9 bases between the two germline ends. There are 14 residues in the CDR3. Germline V gene data show CDR1 as LNHDA and CDR2 as SQIVND (reference sequence). The rearrangement joins TRBV19 to TRBJ2-7; maybe TRBD2 (5 bases). The source material was peripheral blood. This receptor was identified in a man aged 30-40 years with active or convalescent COVID-19. CDR3 sequence reads: CASSIGGVAYEQYF. CDR3 sequence (DNA): TGTGCCAGTAGTATAGGGGGAGTGGCCTACGAGCAGTACTTC.